Sequencing of this T cell receptor (beta chain) was carried out in a study of T cells in Graves' hyperthyroidism and ophthalmopathy. Germline V gene lookup returns CDR1 SEHNR and CDR2 FQNEAQ (reference sequence). Trimming took 3 bases from V and 11 from J, leaving 19 bases between them. This CDR3 is built from 14 residues. This clonotype was detected many times. RNA transcripts gave rise to amplified TCR beta CDR3 regions. The study used the HTBI primer set for a first-round RT-PCR of the TCR CDR3. Using its own MiXCR run on the multiplex PCR reads, TCRdb lists one record per CDR3 protein. The repertoire holds about half a million distinct CDR3 sequences, with around 16% as singletons.

The source is a woman between 25 and 40 years old with Graves' ophthalmopathy. V and J are TRBV7-9 and TRBJ1-1; tentative D call: TRBD1 (5 bases). Sequenced sample: blood. The CDR3 DNA follows: TGTGCCAGCAGCTTGGACGGGGGAACCGGATCGGCTTTCTTT. This sequence encodes CASSLDGGTGSAFF.